This TCR beta chain was identified in a study of cytomegalovirus exposure and HLA in healthy donors. This clone was counted a few times. Its matching antigen is unknown. Findings and caveats of the study: A few CMV-associated chains were confirmed in vitro to be specific for CMV antigens.

Sequencing used immunoSEQ multiplex PCR; TCRdb keeps in-frame clones, though not all of them. The table includes around 200,000 clones, roughly 77% detected once. The germline V gene encodes CDR1 SGHRS and CDR2 YFSETQ. The CDR3 runs to 14 residues. V was trimmed by 2 bases and J by 1 base, leaving 6 bases between them. V and J are TRBV5-1 and TRBJ1-4, with D maybe TRBD1 (6 bases). The sample consisted of PBMCs. The origin of this receptor is a woman aged 30 to 39 in good health and CMV-seronegative. CDR3: CASSLQGTNEKLFF. The CDR3 nucleotides read TGCGCCAGCAGCTTACAGGGAACTAATGAAAAACTGTTTTTT.